The clone carrying this T cell receptor (beta chain) has only one observation. Every donor provided around 9.5 milliliters of peripheral blood. Germline V lookup: CDR1 MDHEN, CDR2 SYDVKM. Between the trimmed V and J ends, which lost 8 bases and 3 bases, there was a span of 17 bases. The CDR3 is 14 residues long. Sample-barcoded 5' priming and a J-beta primer mix drove a second PCR of about 6 to 12 cycles. With 12 random nucleotides, a template-switch adaptor tagged each individual cDNA molecule. TCRdb redid the calling of the 5' RACE reads with MiXCR, one entry per CDR3 protein. The sample gives about 1.6 million distinct CDR3 sequences, about 32% of which show up once; around 11% is in the top ten. These data are taken from a study of blood T cells in healthy people across ages.

The sequenced material came from blood. The chain carries TRBV28 and TRBJ2-7; D possibly corresponds to TRBD1 (5 bases). The TCR comes from a woman aged 25 to 39 in good health. The CDR3 sequence is CASFIGDLYYEQYF. The CDR3 coding sequence is TGTGCCAGCTTCATAGGGGATCTTTACTACGAGCAGTACTTC.